Listed below are T cell receptor beta chains from one sample, sequenced in a study of chemoradiotherapy in HPV16-positive cancers. TCRdb keeps only in-frame clones here, not all; method: immunoSEQ multiplex PCR. Of roughly 6,200 clones in the sample, about 83% are singletons; the top ten hold 6.2%. The source material was tumor tissue, sampled from a patient who underwent chemoradiotherapy. The origin of the receptors is a human donor with HPV-associated anogenital cancer. The CDR3 runs from the conserved cysteine through the conserved F or W. The D gene is left open where the match is weak. Where a row states a size, it is once, few, many or the class of an expanded clone; other rows omit it.

D gene: .
J gene: TRBJ2-2
V gene: TRBV18
clone size: .
CDR3 protein: CASSQSLKNTGELFF
CDR3 DNA: TGTGCCAGCTCACAGTCTTTAAAGAACACCGGGGAGCTGTTTTTT

D gene: .
J gene: TRBJ2-5
V gene: TRBV10-3
clone size: .
CDR3 protein: CAINPGPTAGETQYF
CDR3 DNA: TGTGCCATCAACCCGGGCCCCACCGCCGGGGAGACCCAGTACTTC

D gene: .
J gene: TRBJ2-7
V gene: TRBV25-1
clone size: .
CDR3 protein: CASSAQGVYEQYF
CDR3 DNA: TGTGCCAGCAGTGCACAGGGTGTCTACGAGCAGTACTTC

D gene: TRBD2
J gene: TRBJ2-5
V gene: TRBV13
clone size: .
CDR3 protein: CASSSTLLAGVRETQYF
CDR3 DNA: TGTGCCAGCAGCTCGACCTTACTAGCGGGGGTACGGGAGACCCAGTACTTC

D gene: TRBD2
J gene: TRBJ2-3
V gene: TRBV30
clone size: large
CDR3 protein: CAWSVLIWRERAGPASTDTQYF
CDR3 DNA: TGTGCCTGGAGTGTTTTGATCTGGCGGGAGCGAGCGGGGCCGGCTAGCACAGATACGCAGTATTTT

D gene: .
J gene: TRBJ1-5
V gene: TRBV19
clone size: .
CDR3 protein: CASGGSNQPQHF
CDR3 DNA: TGTGCCAGTGGGGGGTCCAATCAGCCCCAGCATTTT

D gene: .
J gene: TRBJ1-1
V gene: TRBV2
clone size: large
CDR3 protein: CASSAFSESNTEAFF
CDR3 DNA: TGTGCCAGCAGTGCCTTTAGTGAGTCGAACACTGAAGCTTTCTTT

D gene: .
J gene: TRBJ2-1
V gene: TRBV15
clone size: .
CDR3 protein: CATSRESRNEQFF
CDR3 DNA: TGTGCCACCAGCAGAGAGTCTAGAAATGAGCAGTTCTTC

D gene: .
J gene: TRBJ2-7
V gene: TRBV5-1
clone size: .
CDR3 protein: CASTIGQGLNEQYF
CDR3 DNA: TGCGCCAGCACCATTGGTCAGGGGCTCAACGAGCAGTACTTC

D gene: TRBD2
J gene: TRBJ2-2
V gene: TRBV29-1
clone size: .
CDR3 protein: CSGREVGEAGELFF
CDR3 DNA: TGCAGCGGGCGGGAGGTGGGGGAGGCCGGGGAGCTGTTTTTT

D gene: .
J gene: TRBJ1-4
V gene: TRBV18
clone size: once
CDR3 protein: CASSPKGDEKLFF
CDR3 DNA: TGTGCCAGCTCACCAAAGGGGGACGAAAAACTGTTTTTT

D gene: .
J gene: TRBJ1-4
V gene: TRBV6-1
clone size: .
CDR3 protein: CAGGEFGMANEKLFF
CDR3 DNA: TGTGCCGGAGGAGAATTCGGGATGGCTAATGAAAAACTGTTTTTT

D gene: .
J gene: TRBJ2-3
V gene: TRBV5-1
clone size: .
CDR3 protein: CASSSQYSLSTDTQYF
CDR3 DNA: TGCGCCAGCAGCTCGCAATACAGCCTTAGCACAGATACGCAGTATTTT

D gene: .
J gene: TRBJ1-2
V gene: TRBV9
clone size: once
CDR3 protein: CASSVSGYGYTF
CDR3 DNA: TGTGCCAGCAGCGTATCAGGATATGGCTACACCTTC

D gene: .
J gene: TRBJ1-4
V gene: TRBV15
clone size: .
CDR3 protein: CATSRDGSRIEKLFF
CDR3 DNA: TGTGCCACCAGCAGAGATGGGTCCCGTATCGAAAAACTGTTTTTT

D gene: .
J gene: TRBJ1-1
V gene: TRBV15
clone size: .
CDR3 protein: CATSRADGTEAFF
CDR3 DNA: TGTGCCACCAGCAGAGCGGATGGGACAGAAGCTTTCTTT

D gene: .
J gene: TRBJ1-1
V gene: TRBV5-4
clone size: .
CDR3 protein: CASSFLRENTEAFF
CDR3 DNA: TGTGCCAGCAGCTTTTTAAGAGAAAACACTGAAGCTTTCTTT

D gene: .
J gene: TRBJ2-3
V gene: TRBV15
clone size: .
CDR3 protein: CATSRDPSATDTQYF
CDR3 DNA: TGTGCCACCAGCAGAGATCCCTCGGCGACAGATACGCAGTATTTT

D gene: .
J gene: TRBJ1-4
V gene: TRBV5-1
clone size: .
CDR3 protein: CASSYSGRDEKLFF
CDR3 DNA: TGCGCCAGCAGCTATTCGGGACGCGATGAAAAACTGTTTTTT

D gene: TRBD1
J gene: TRBJ1-2
V gene: TRBV5-1
clone size: .
CDR3 protein: CASSSNRGFVYGYTF
CDR3 DNA: TGCGCCAGCAGCAGTAACAGGGGATTTGTCTATGGCTACACCTTC

D gene: TRBD2
J gene: TRBJ2-7
V gene: TRBV19
clone size: .
CDR3 protein: CASAGLAGGEQYF
CDR3 DNA: TGTGCCAGTGCGGGACTAGCGGGAGGAGAGCAGTACTTC

D gene: .
J gene: TRBJ2-7
V gene: TRBV5-4
clone size: few
CDR3 protein: CASSPEGPSYEQYF
CDR3 DNA: TGTGCCAGCAGCCCTGAGGGGCCGTCCTACGAGCAGTACTTC

D gene: .
J gene: TRBJ2-1
V gene: TRBV7-6
clone size: .
CDR3 protein: CASSPSTARGTGNEQFF
CDR3 DNA: TGTGCCAGCAGCCCCTCGACAGCGAGAGGTACTGGCAATGAGCAGTTCTTC

D gene: TRBD1
J gene: TRBJ1-1
V gene: TRBV6-5
clone size: .
CDR3 protein: CASSHRDRVTEAFF
CDR3 DNA: TGTGCCAGCAGTCACCGGGACAGGGTCACTGAAGCTTTCTTT

D gene: TRBD2
J gene: TRBJ2-3
V gene: TRBV5-1
clone size: .
CDR3 protein: CASSLKPGGDDTQYF
CDR3 DNA: TGCGCCAGCAGCTTGAAACCGGGAGGAGACGATACGCAGTATTTT

D gene: .
J gene: TRBJ2-1
V gene: TRBV7-6
clone size: .
CDR3 protein: CASSLVGGANHNEQFF
CDR3 DNA: TGTGCCAGCAGCTTAGTTGGGGGGGCCAACCACAATGAGCAGTTCTTC

D gene: TRBD1
J gene: TRBJ1-4
V gene: TRBV27
clone size: .
CDR3 protein: CASRVTGGNEKLFF
CDR3 DNA: TGTGCCAGCAGAGTGACAGGGGGTAATGAAAAACTGTTTTTT

D gene: TRBD1
J gene: TRBJ1-5
V gene: TRBV5-6
clone size: .
CDR3 protein: CASSFMSGGYQPQHF
CDR3 DNA: TGTGCCAGCAGCTTCATGTCAGGGGGCTATCAGCCCCAGCATTTT

D gene: .
J gene: TRBJ2-7
V gene: TRBV4-2
clone size: .
CDR3 protein: CASSQGTVAYEQYF
CDR3 DNA: TGTGCCAGCAGCCAAGGAACGGTGGCCTACGAGCAGTACTTC

D gene: .
J gene: TRBJ2-5
V gene: TRBV6-1
clone size: .
CDR3 protein: CASRSGTGEETQYF
CDR3 DNA: TGTGCCAGCAGGTCCGGGACGGGGGAAGAGACCCAGTACTTC

D gene: .
J gene: TRBJ2-2
V gene: TRBV5-4
clone size: .
CDR3 protein: CASSLDSAGNTGELFF
CDR3 DNA: TGTGCCAGCAGCTTGGATTCCGCAGGGAACACCGGGGAGCTGTTTTTT

D gene: .
J gene: TRBJ2-5
V gene: TRBV4-1
clone size: .
CDR3 protein: CASSQDKDNRGETQYF
CDR3 DNA: TGCGCCAGCAGCCAAGATAAGGACAACAGAGGAGAGACCCAGTACTTC

D gene: .
J gene: TRBJ2-3
V gene: TRBV7-9
clone size: .
CDR3 protein: CASSAYRGSTDTQYF
CDR3 DNA: TGTGCCAGCAGCGCATACCGGGGGAGCACAGATACGCAGTATTTT

D gene: TRBD1
J gene: TRBJ1-5
V gene: TRBV18
clone size: .
CDR3 protein: CASSEAGTVYSNQPQHF
CDR3 DNA: TGTGCCAGCTCAGAGGCCGGGACAGTTTATAGCAATCAGCCCCAGCATTTT

D gene: .
J gene: TRBJ1-1
V gene: TRBV29-1
clone size: once
CDR3 protein: CSVDGPESTEAFF
CDR3 DNA: TGCAGCGTTGATGGGCCGGAGAGCACTGAAGCTTTCTTT

D gene: TRBD2
J gene: TRBJ2-1
V gene: TRBV10-2
clone size: .
CDR3 protein: CASSDTSGSQFF
CDR3 DNA: TGCGCCAGCAGTGACACTAGCGGGAGTCAGTTCTTC

D gene: TRBD1
J gene: TRBJ2-1
V gene: TRBV4-1
clone size: .
CDR3 protein: CASSQYRGRIGDEQFF
CDR3 DNA: TGCGCCAGCAGCCAATACAGGGGTAGGATAGGCGATGAGCAGTTCTTC

D gene: .
J gene: TRBJ2-7
V gene: TRBV6-1
clone size: once
CDR3 protein: CASSGGQISYEQYF
CDR3 DNA: TGTGCCAGCAGCGGGGGACAGATTTCCTACGAGCAGTACTTC

D gene: .
J gene: TRBJ1-2
V gene: TRBV11-2
clone size: .
CDR3 protein: CASSPGGLIYGYTF
CDR3 DNA: TGTGCCAGCAGCCCAGGAGGTCTTATCTATGGCTACACCTTC

D gene: .
J gene: TRBJ2-7
V gene: TRBV6-5
clone size: .
CDR3 protein: CASKGKPYEQYF
CDR3 DNA: TGTGCCAGCAAGGGGAAACCCTACGAGCAGTACTTC

D gene: TRBD1
J gene: TRBJ1-4
V gene: TRBV5-6
clone size: .
CDR3 protein: CASSLRTGRGEKLFF
CDR3 DNA: TGTGCCAGCAGCCTACGGACAGGGAGAGGGGAAAAACTGTTTTTT

D gene: TRBD1
J gene: TRBJ2-6
V gene: TRBV9
clone size: .
CDR3 protein: CASSRQGKGSGANVLTF
CDR3 DNA: TGTGCCAGCAGCCGACAGGGAAAGGGCTCTGGGGCCAACGTCCTGACTTTC